Reported below is one T cell receptor beta chain. Its antigen remains unidentified. This specimen comes from a study of T cells after posttransplantation cyclophosphamide. Using immunoSEQ multiplex PCR, the repertoire was profiled, and TCRdb retains in-frame clones only, with some absent. The sample lists roughly 15,000 clones; around 87% were seen once. The CDR3 runs to 13 residues. The germline V gene has CDR1 SGHNT and CDR2 YYREEE (reference sequence). V lost 2 bases and J 1 base, leaving 4 bases between the germline ends. Whole-study findings and limits: Later post-transplant blood repertoires were often dominated by donor CD8+ memory clones.

Control samples came 1 year after myeloablative marrow transplants with methotrexate plus calcineurin inhibitor. The source is a male patient between 45 and 59 years old who received an allogeneic stem cell transplant from an unrelated donor, was CMV-positive, and had chronic GVHD only. Part of the T cells may come from the graft donor. The sequencing here drew on PBMCs, taken after an allogeneic stem cell transplant with a calcineurin inhibitor and methotrexate. This chain connects TRBV5-4 to TRBJ2-1; D remains ambiguous. In DNA, the CDR3 is TGTGCCAGCAGCTTCCCTTCCTACAATGAGCAGTTCTTC. It yields the protein CASSFPSYNEQFF. The variable domain in full, completed from reference TRBV5-4 and TRBJ2-1, reads ETGVTQSPTHLIKTRGQQVTLRCSSQSGHNTVSWYQQALGQGPQFIFQYYREEENGRGNFPPRFSGLQFPNYSSELNVNALELDDSALYLCASSFPSYNEQFFGPGTRLTVL.